This T cell receptor beta chain was sequenced for a study of human T cells and chemical hapten exposure (dated by TCRdb to the early 2020s). Regarding the complete study: For sensitization, 2% DPC in acetone was applied to a roughly 2 cm by roughly 2 cm area of upper inner arm skin. Blood samples were taken from patients before sensitization (week 0) and then at 2, 6 and about 24 weeks after DPC sensitization. The libraries were sequenced as a pool, and the TCR yield per sample differed mostly because of small variations in library volumes within the pool. Patch testing was performed on the upper back with Finn chambers containing 0.01% DPC, and the patch tests were scored after 6 days according to International Contact Dermatitis Research Group standards. Blood for TCR sequencing was provided by twenty-nine alopecia patients at one to four time points (pre-sensitization, 2, 6 and 24 weeks). Patients additionally received weekly therapeutic DPC doses to the scalp throughout the roughly 25-week study period. This study followed changes in the peripheral blood TCR repertoire in vivo during primary and secondary sensitization of alopecia patients to the hapten diphenylcyclopropenone (DPC). Alopecia areata with under or over 50% scalp involvement, alopecia totalis and alopecia universalis were represented in the patient cohort, which was mostly female.

Libraries were prepared through RACE. The sample was run on a NextSeq 500. Library preparation attached unique molecular identifiers to individual cDNA molecules for quantitative, reproducible TCR counting. From each blood RNA sample, both TCR alpha and TCR beta chains were sequenced. Per the original workflow: A median of around 100,000 TCRs per sample was observed, with a range of roughly 20,000 to 750,000. V, J and CDR3 annotation of the TCR reads was carried out using the Decombinator software suite. For PS versus PT1 abundance plots, all samples were subsampled to the same number of TCRs (28,000). Expanded TCRs were defined as absent before sensitization and observed at least eight times at the 2-week time point. The public reads were reanalyzed by TCRdb: fastp trimming at Q25, MiXCR alignment, in-frame beta chains only. For every CDR3 protein sequence, its rows merge into one entry that carries the most common genes and DNA. The V and J calls here are based on TCRdb, not the publication. The sample table records just under 350,000 distinct CDR3 sequences; 5.5% to 8% of these occur just once. The ten largest clones represent approximately 8.9% of the sample.

Beyond this particular receptor, the publication reports: Patch test score correlated positively with the number of PT1 expanded TCRs, reaching significance at thresholds 8, 16 and 32 but not at 4. After repeated subsampling, the strength of the expansion versus patch-test correlation and the threshold at which it became significant changed. Alopecia, a presumed autoimmune disease, was present in all patients, so the immune response of the patients might differ from that of healthy individuals. DPC sensitization did not change how many TCRs were above 1 in 1000 frequency, and no evidence was found of alterations in global repertoire structure. Expanded TCRs formed significantly more large CDR3 similarity clusters than pre-sensitization or healthy control sets, consistent with antigen-driven responses.

The germline V gene provides CDR1 SGHTA and CDR2 FQGNSA. Spanning cysteine to phenylalanine, the CDR3 consists of 13 amino acids. The kept DNA is CDR3 alone, 39 bases in frame from the first base. V drops 5 bases and J drops 8 bases, leaving 15 bases in between. This clonotype was detected only a few times. There is no known antigen for this receptor. Base-call qualities are not available, and no considerably larger clone is one nucleotide away. The time point label on this specimen signifies: patch test 1, 2 weeks after DPC sensitization. Sample treatment or condition, as interpreted from the label and publication: therapeutic diphenylcyclopropenone sensitization with weekly scalp DPC. At every patch-test visit, the blood draw took place before the patch test was put on. Patients were considered eligible if aged 18 to 70, diagnosed with alopecia and deemed suitable for DPC therapy, and patients were excluded if pregnant. Unfractionated whole blood was collected in Tempus Blood RNA tubes, and total RNA was extracted from that blood.

The chain employs TRBV7-2 and TRBJ1-2, with the D gene not confidently named. The receptor was derived from a woman between 18 and 29 years old with alopecia areata. Some clones in this sample may be carry-over from other donors' samples. Sequencing was performed on whole blood, taken in connection with sensitization to the hapten diphenylcyclopropenone (DPC). The nucleotide sequence is TGTGCCAGCAGCCCCAACCCTAAGAGCGGCTACACCTTC. This codes for CASSPNPKSGYTF.